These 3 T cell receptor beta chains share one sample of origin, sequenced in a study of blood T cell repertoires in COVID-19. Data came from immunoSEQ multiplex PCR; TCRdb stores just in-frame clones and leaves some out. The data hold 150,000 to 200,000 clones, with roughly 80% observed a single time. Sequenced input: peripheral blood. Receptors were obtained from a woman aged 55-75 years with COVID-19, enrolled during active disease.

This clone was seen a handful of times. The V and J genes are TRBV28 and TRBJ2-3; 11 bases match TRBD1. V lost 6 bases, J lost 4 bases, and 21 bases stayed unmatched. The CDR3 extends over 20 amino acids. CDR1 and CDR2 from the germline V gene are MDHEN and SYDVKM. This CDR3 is CASSRWTGGLGSSPPDTQYF. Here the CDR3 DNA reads TGTGCCAGCAGCCGCTGGACAGGGGGCTTAGGTAGCAGCCCACCAGATACGCAGTATTTT. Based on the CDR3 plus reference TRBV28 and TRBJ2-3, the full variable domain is DVKVTQSSRYLVKRTGEKVFLECVQDMDHENMFWYRQDPGLGLRLIYFSYDVKMKEKGDIPEGYSVSREKKERFSLILESASTNQTSMYLCASSRWTGGLGSSPPDTQYFGPGTRLTVL.

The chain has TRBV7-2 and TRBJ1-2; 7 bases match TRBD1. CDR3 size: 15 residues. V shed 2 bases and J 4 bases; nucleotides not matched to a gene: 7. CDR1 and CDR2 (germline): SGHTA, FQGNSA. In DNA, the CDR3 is TGTGCCAGCAGCTTAAAGAGGGGGCAGGTCTATGGCTACACCTTC. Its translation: CASSLKRGQVYGYTF.

CDR3 DNA sequence: TGTGCCAGTAGCGGGGGGGCCCTGGAGACCCAGTACTTC. Protein product: CASSGGALETQYF. The V gene is TRBV2, the J gene TRBJ2-5, with TRBD2 matching 11 bases. After removal of 9 bases from V and 5 bases from J, the junction contained 5 bases not matched to a gene. Germline values: CDR1 SNHLY, CDR2 FYNNEI. There are 13 residues in the CDR3.